This TCR beta chain was sequenced during a study of blood T cell repertoires in COVID-19. Turning to the study itself: The origin of the acute and convalescent COVID-19 samples was the United States, Italy and Spain. PBMCs, B-cell-depleted T cells, or T cells were the source of the cDNA or gDNA that made up the material.

In the source study's methods: Amplified reference gene primers provided the basis for estimating nucleated cell counts. Produced via immunoSEQ multiplex PCR; TCRdb's table is partial and in-frame only. That table furnishes V, J and clone size, whereas the DNA furnished D and trimming. Of roughly 250,000 clones listed, 88% were seen once; the top ten hold roughly 1.2%. Clinical history reported by participants formed the basis on which cohorts were assigned. CDR3 size: 15 residues. Looked up from germline, CDR1 is KGHDR and CDR2 is SFDVKD. Trimming left V 1 base short and J 3 bases short, with 11 bases between.

The chain carries TRBV24-1 and TRBJ2-5, with D possibly matching TRBD1 (6 bases). This clonotype was sampled from a woman in her thirties or forties with acute COVID-19. The source material was PBMCs or T cells enriched from blood (not recorded which). The CDR3 region has the DNA TGTGCCACCAGTGATTTACAGGGACACAAAGAGACCCAGTACTTC. It translates to CATSDLQGHKETQYF.